Presented here are 18 T cell receptor beta chains from one specimen sequenced in a study. MiXCR was run by TCRdb on the 5' RACE reads, yielding one entry per CDR3 protein. The sample carries about 34,000 distinct CDR3 sequences, approximately 24% recorded once. The sample comprised naive CD4+ T cells sorted from a lymph node. Subset in this sample: naive CD4+ T cells, CD4+CD45RA+CD25-. The receptors here all came from a female donor with breast cancer.

This clonotype was seen only a few times. The rearrangement uses TRBV7-3 and TRBJ2-7, with a possible D match to TRBD1 (7 bases). Germline loops: CDR1 SGHTA, CDR2 FQGTGA. Trimming removed 5 bases at V and 7 bases at J, with 15 bases between. This CDR3 comprises 13 residues. Here the CDR3 DNA reads TGTGCCAGCAGCACGTGGAGGGACAGTGAGCAGTACTTC. Its protein product is CASSTWRDSEQYF.

This clonotype showed up just a few times. This chain joins TRBV5-1 and TRBJ1-1; D may be TRBD1 (5 bases). The V gene lost 2 bases and the J gene lost 1 base, with 12 bases spanning the gap. The germline V gene encodes CDR1 SGHRS and CDR2 YFSETQ. This CDR3 has 15 residues. CDR3 region: CASSFSGGSNTEAFF. CDR3 bases: TGCGCCAGCAGCTTTTCCGGGGGATCGAACACTGAAGCTTTCTTT.

The gene calls are TRBV6-5 and TRBJ2-7; 10 bases fit TRBD2. The germline CDR1 and CDR2 sequences are MNHEY and SVGAGI. The CDR3 extends over 15 amino acids. J was trimmed by 3 bases and V by 4 bases; bases with no gene match: 6. CDR3: CASSWTSGDGYEQYF. The DNA of the CDR3 is TGTGCCAGCAGTTGGACTAGCGGCGATGGCTACGAGCAGTACTTC.

J is TRBJ2-1 and V is TRBV20-1; 9 positions match TRBD2. This CDR3 has 14 residues. Germline-derived CDR1 and CDR2 are DFQATT and SNEGSKA (reference sequence). V was pared by 0 bases and J by 7 bases, with 4 bases of the junction left unmatched. Here the CDR3 DNA reads TGCAGTGCTAGAGATGTGCGGGGGGGGAATGAGCAGTTCTTC. Amino acids: CSARDVRGGNEQFF.

The CDR3, as DNA: TGTGCCAGCAGTCCCCTCCTTCTGCAGGGGGCCACCGGGGAGCTGTTTTTT. This translates into CASSPLLLQGATGELFF. This sequence joins TRBV12-3 or TRBV12-4 and TRBJ2-2; 8 positions match TRBD1. The J segment lost 4 bases and the V segment lost 5 bases, leaving 12 bases of the junction unmatched. CDR3 length: 17 amino acids.

The V and J genes are TRBV27 and TRBJ2-3; 10 bases agree with TRBD2. The germline CDR1 and CDR2 sequences are MNHEY and SMNVEV (reference sequence). V was pared by 5 bases and J by 2 bases, with 10 bases of the junction left unmatched. The CDR3 is 17 amino acids. The CDR3 loop is CASSPPPSGRITDTQYF. The CDR3 nucleotides are TGTGCCAGCAGTCCACCCCCTAGCGGGAGAATCACAGATACGCAGTATTTT.

By its share, this clonotype is medium-sized (0.01 to 0.1%). The J gene is TRBJ2-3, the V gene TRBV4-3; D ambiguous. The CDR3 spans 15 residues. CDR1 is LGHNA, CDR2 YSLEER, per germline. V was cut by 2 bases and J by 0 bases, with 9 bases left in between. The CDR3 bases are TGCGCCAGCAGCCAATGGGCGTCTAGCACAGATACGCAGTATTTT. It codes for CASSQWASSTDTQYF.

The table lists this clonotype with a few counts. The V gene is TRBV4-1, the J gene TRBJ2-7, with 8 bases matching TRBD1. Looked up from germline, CDR1 is MGHRA and CDR2 is YSYEKL. This CDR3 comprises 20 residues. V was pared by 0 bases and J by 4 bases, with 20 bases of the junction left unmatched. The CDR3 nucleotides read TGCGCCAGCAGCCAAGATCTCGTGAGACAGGGGTCATTGGTTGGTTACGAGCAGTACTTC. Protein sequence: CASSQDLVRQGSLVGYEQYF.

The chain employs TRBV4-1 and TRBJ2-7; a possible D gene is TRBD2 (5 bases). There are 14 residues in the CDR3. The V gene lost 0 bases and the J gene lost 7 bases, with 13 bases spanning the gap. CDR1 is MGHRA and CDR2 is YSYEKL in the germline V gene. CDR3 sequence: CASSQDPRAREQYF. For the CDR3, the DNA is TGCGCCAGCAGCCAAGATCCGAGGGCGCGGGAGCAGTACTTC.

This clonotype has a handful of counts. This sequence joins TRBV5-5 and TRBJ2-7; D tentatively fits TRBD1 or TRBD2 (6 bases each). The CDR3 is made up of 12 amino acids. The ends were cut back, 7 bases at V and 10 bases at J, with 18 bases in the middle. Germline assignment: CDR1 SGHKS and CDR2 YYEKEE (reference sequence). The CDR3 loop reads CASGENRGAQYF. CDR3 in DNA: TGTGCCAGCGGCGAAAATAGGGGGGCACAGTACTTC.

This clonotype was recorded at least ten times. The chain employs TRBV6-5 and TRBJ1-2; D unclear. The CDR3 sequence is 14 residues long. Looked up from germline, CDR1 is MNHEY and CDR2 is SVGAGI. V was cut by 7 bases and J by 8 bases, with 20 bases left in between. CDR3 nucleotide sequence: TGTGCCAGCACCACCCGGCCACTTCAAGAAGGCTACACCTTC. It specifies CASTTRPLQEGYTF.

This clonotype was recorded a few times. The chain carries TRBV29-1 and TRBJ2-7; D uncertain. Trimming removed 7 bases from V and 3 bases from J, with 13 bases in between. Germline CDR1 and CDR2: SQVTM and ANQGSEA. CDR3 size: 12 residues. CDR3 amino acids: CSARVPGYEQYF. The CDR3 DNA follows: TGCAGCGCGCGCGTCCCAGGCTACGAGCAGTACTTC.

V usage is TRBV28 and J usage is TRBJ1-2; 8 bases line up with TRBD1. Trimming cost V 5 bases and J 3 bases; bases outside gene matches: 5. The CDR3 runs 14 residues. Germline V gene sequence: CDR1 MDHEN, CDR2 SYDVKM. CDR3 region: CASSGQGSDYGYTF. The CDR3 nucleotides are TGTGCCAGCAGTGGACAGGGAAGCGACTATGGCTACACCTTC.

The V and J genes are TRBV5-1 and TRBJ2-2; D may be TRBD1 (5 bases). CDR1 SGHRS and CDR2 YFSETQ come from the germline V gene. The germline V and J ends were trimmed by 5 bases and 6 bases, with 14 bases remaining between them. The CDR3 sequence is 14 residues long. DNA for the CDR3: TGCGCCAGCAGGAACCTCGCAGGGTCCGGGGAGCTGTTTTTT. This encodes CASRNLAGSGELFF.

Regarding this clonotype: A junction end diverges from the germline sequence, so it may reflect a read error. The CDR3 protein is CTSSPGQLTDTQYF. CDR3 DNA: TGTACCAGCAGCCCGGGACAGCTCACAGATACGCAGTATTTT. The chain is built from TRBV5-4 and TRBJ2-3; 7 bases line up with TRBD1. The CDR3 extends over 14 amino acids. In germline, CDR1 is SGHNT, CDR2 YYREEE (reference sequence).

This clonotype occurred many times. This chain connects TRBV7-2 to TRBJ2-7; TRBD1 might be the D (5 bases). The CDR3 runs to 13 residues. Deletions cut 3 bases from V and 3 bases from J, with 9 bases between. The germline gives CDR1 SGHTA, CDR2 FQGNSA. The CDR3: CASSLDTFYEQYF. The DNA of the CDR3 is TGTGCCAGCAGCTTGGACACATTCTACGAGCAGTACTTC.

The V and J genes are TRBV27 and TRBJ2-1, with 10 bases fitting TRBD2. Trimming cost V 2 bases and J 8 bases; bases outside gene matches: 6. Germline V CDR1 and CDR2: MNHEY, SMNVEV (reference sequence). The CDR3 sequence is 15 residues long. In nucleotides, the CDR3 is TGTGCCAGCAGTTTAGCTAGCGGGGGTGTGGATGAGCAGTTCTTC. Its protein is CASSLASGGVDEQFF.

This clonotype was seen ten or more times. CDR3 in DNA: TGCGCCAGCAGCTTGGATGGGACCTCTAATGAAAAACTGTTTTTT. It codes for CASSLDGTSNEKLFF. The rearrangement uses TRBV5-1 and TRBJ1-4; possibly TRBD1 for D (5 bases). V was trimmed by 0 bases and J by 3 bases, leaving 9 bases between them. The CDR3 totals 15 residues. Germline V gene lookup returns CDR1 SGHRS and CDR2 YFSETQ.